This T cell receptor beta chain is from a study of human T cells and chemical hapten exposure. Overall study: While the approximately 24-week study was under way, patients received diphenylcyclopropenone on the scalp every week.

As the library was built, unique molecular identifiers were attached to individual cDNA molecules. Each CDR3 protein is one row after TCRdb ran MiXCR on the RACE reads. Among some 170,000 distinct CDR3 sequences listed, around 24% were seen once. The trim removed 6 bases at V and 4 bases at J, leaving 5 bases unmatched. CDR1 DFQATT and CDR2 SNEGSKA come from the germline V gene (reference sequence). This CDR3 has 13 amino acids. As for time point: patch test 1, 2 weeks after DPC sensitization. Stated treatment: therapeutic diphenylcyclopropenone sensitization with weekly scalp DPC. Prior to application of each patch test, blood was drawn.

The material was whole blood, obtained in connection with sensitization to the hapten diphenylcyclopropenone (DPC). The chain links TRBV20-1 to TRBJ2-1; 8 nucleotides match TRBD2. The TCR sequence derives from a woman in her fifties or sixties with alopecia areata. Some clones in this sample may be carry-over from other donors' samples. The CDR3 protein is CSAQGLDYNEQFF. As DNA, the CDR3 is TGCAGTGCCCAGGGACTAGATTACAATGAGCAGTTCTTC.